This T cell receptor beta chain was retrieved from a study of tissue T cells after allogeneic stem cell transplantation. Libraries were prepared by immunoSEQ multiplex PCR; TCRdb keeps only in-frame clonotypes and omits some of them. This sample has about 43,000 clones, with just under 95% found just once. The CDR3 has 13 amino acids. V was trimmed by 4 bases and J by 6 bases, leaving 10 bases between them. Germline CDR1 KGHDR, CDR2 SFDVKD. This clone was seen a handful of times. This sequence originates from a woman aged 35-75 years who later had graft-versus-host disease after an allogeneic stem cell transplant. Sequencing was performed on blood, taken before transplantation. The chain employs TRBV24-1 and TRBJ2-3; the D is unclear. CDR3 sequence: CATSEAGRDTQYF. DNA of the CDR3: TGTGCCACCAGTGAGGCCGGACGCGATACGCAGTATTTT.